This TCR beta chain appears in the sequencing data of a study of blood T cells in healthy people across ages. This CDR3 has 13 amino acids. Trimming cost V 4 bases and J 5 bases, with 14 bases left between them. CDR1 SQVTM and CDR2 ANQGSEA come from the germline V gene. Ten or more counts support this clonotype. Its antigen is unidentified. Study outcomes and limitations: Strong correlation existed between TCR beta diversity and naive T cell percentage. Investigators treated diversity estimates from one million T cells as underestimates.

Combining a sample-barcoded 5' primer with a J-beta primer mix, a second PCR ran for about 7 to 12 cycles. Tags on each cDNA molecule came from a template-switch adaptor with 12 random nucleotides. TCRdb re-called the 5' RACE reads with MiXCR, one entry per CDR3 protein. The sample contains about 1.8 million distinct CDR3 sequences, roughly 49% of which appear only once. Specimen: blood. This sequence was found in a woman between 35 and 50 years old in good health. This rearrangement joins TRBV29-1 to TRBJ2-5; perhaps TRBD2 as D (7 bases). CDR3: CSVVRGGGETQYF. CDR3 nucleotide sequence: TGCAGCGTTGTTAGGGGGGGCGGGGAGACCCAGTACTTC.